The 13 T cell receptor beta chains below come from one sample, sequenced in a study of T cell responses to AZD1222 COVID-19 vaccine. Assay used: immunoSEQ multiplex PCR; TCRdb lists only in-frame clones, some missing. The data hold about 140,000 clones, with roughly 91% observed a single time. This material consisted of peripheral blood, taken 28 days after the second AZD1222 dose. These receptor sequences come from an adult who received the AZD1222 COVID-19 vaccine.

This sequence joins TRBV3-1 (or the pseudogene TRBV3-2) and TRBJ2-2; 10 nucleotides align to TRBD2. Germline lookup yields CDR1 LGHDT and CDR2 YNNKEL (reference sequence). The CDR3 totals 16 residues. Trimming removed 4 bases from V and 8 bases from J; junction bases left unmatched: 10. The DNA for the CDR3 is TGTGCCAGCAGCCCCCTACTAGCGGGAAGTGTAGGGGAGCTGTTTTTT. Translated, it gives CASSPLLAGSVGELFF.

The chain is built from TRBV28 and TRBJ1-2; 8 positions agree with TRBD1. The CDR3 runs 15 residues. Germline V gives CDR1 MDHEN, CDR2 SYDVKM. V dropped 4 bases and J dropped 2; count of bases not matched to a gene: 6. The CDR3 is CASSSTDRVNYGYTF. CDR3 DNA: TGTGCCAGCAGTTCGACGGACAGGGTCAACTATGGCTACACCTTC.

This sequence joins TRBV6-2 or TRBV6-3 and TRBJ1-5; 11 nucleotides align to TRBD1. CDR1 is MNHEY and CDR2 is SVGEGT in the germline V gene. There are 17 residues in the CDR3. V lost 6 bases to trimming and J lost 3 bases; unmatched junction nucleotides: 10. The DNA of the CDR3 is TGTGCCAGCAGCCCGGACAGGGGGCTTTTATTCAATCAGCCCCAGCATTTT. Translated: CASSPDRGLLFNQPQHF.

The rearrangement links TRBV6-1 to TRBJ1-2, with no clear D. From germline, CDR1 is MNHNS and CDR2 SASEGT. V was clipped by 2 bases and J by 14 bases, with 18 bases between them. The CDR3 is 13 amino acids. The CDR3 spells CASSEMVMAAETF. In DNA form, the CDR3 reads TGTGCCAGCAGTGAAATGGTGATGGCCGCTGAGACCTTC.

The chain carries TRBV5-6 and TRBJ1-2; 9 bases match TRBD1. V trimming: 4 bases; J trimming: 3 bases; junction bases outside the gene matches: 7. The CDR3 is made up of 15 amino acids. Germline CDR1 SGHDT, CDR2 YYEEEE. The CDR3 sequence: CASSRPGQGYYGYTF. DNA of the CDR3: TGTGCCAGCAGCCGACCGGGACAGGGTTACTATGGCTACACCTTC.

The V call is TRBV19, the J call TRBJ2-5; D ambiguous. This CDR3 is built from 14 residues. Germline V CDR1 and CDR2: LNHDA, SQIVND (reference sequence). Trimming stripped 5 bases from V and 2 bases from J, with 12 bases between. CDR3 in amino acids: CASSRYFNQETQYF. In DNA form, the CDR3 reads TGTGCCAGTAGTCGATACTTCAATCAAGAGACCCAGTACTTC.

The chain couples TRBV11-3 to TRBJ2-7; 7 positions agree with TRBD2. This CDR3 contains 14 residues. Per germline, CDR1 SGHNT and CDR2 YENEEA. With V trimmed by 3 bases and J by 0 bases, 2 bases remained unmatched. This CDR3 is CASSFGGYSYEQYF. Written as DNA, the CDR3 is TGTGCCAGCAGCTTCGGGGGGTACTCCTACGAGCAGTACTTC.

The chain combines TRBV18 with TRBJ1-5; possibly TRBD1 for D (5 bases). The ends were cut back, 2 bases at V and 1 base at J, with 9 bases in the middle. Per the germline V gene, CDR1 is KGHSH and CDR2 is LQKENI. This CDR3 has 15 amino acids. CDR3 DNA: TGTGCCAGCTCACCAAGACAGTCCAGCAATCAGCCCCAGCATTTT. Translated, it gives CASSPRQSSNQPQHF.

J is TRBJ2-5 and V is TRBV6-5; perhaps TRBD2 as D (6 bases). The V gene lost 8 bases and the J gene lost 1 base, with 14 bases spanning the gap. This CDR3 comprises 14 residues. Per the germline V gene, CDR1 is MNHEY and CDR2 is SVGAGI. For the CDR3, the DNA is TGTGCCAGCTCCCGGGGGATAATCCAAGAGACCCAGTACTTC. Amino acid sequence: CASSRGIIQETQYF.

The gene calls are TRBV19 and TRBJ2-3; 8 positions agree with TRBD2. The CDR3 length is 17 residues. Trimming removed 3 bases from V and 1 base from J; junction bases left unmatched: 9. Germline V gene sequence: CDR1 LNHDA, CDR2 SQIVND (reference sequence). The CDR3: CASSILRAGAGTDTQYF. The CDR3 DNA reads as TGTGCCAGTAGTATCCTTCGAGCGGGAGCGGGCACAGATACGCAGTATTTT.

The rearrangement joins TRBV7-9 to TRBJ1-1, with D possibly being TRBD1 (5 bases). Germline CDR1 reads SEHNR; CDR2 reads FQNEAQ (reference sequence). V dropped 6 bases and J dropped 2 bases, with 10 bases sitting between them. The CDR3 length is 13 residues. In DNA, the CDR3 is TGTGCCAGCAGGATCACAGGCAACACTGAAGCTTTCTTT. It is translated as CASRITGNTEAFF.

The genes are TRBV30 and TRBJ1-4; the match to TRBD1 covers 9 bases. The J segment lost 2 bases and the V segment lost 3 bases, leaving 10 bases of the junction unmatched. CDR1 is GTSNPN, CDR2 SVGIG, per germline (reference sequence). CDR3 length: 17 residues. In nucleotides, the CDR3 is TGTGCCTGGAGGGGGGTGTGGACAGGGGTGACTAATGAAAAACTGTTTTTT. Amino acids: CAWRGVWTGVTNEKLFF.

The rearrangement uses TRBV6-4 and TRBJ2-3; D remains unclear. The V end lost 3 bases, the J end lost 0 bases, and 10 bases lay between the germline ends. The CDR3 length is 15 residues. Germline V gene lookup returns CDR1 MRHNA and CDR2 SNTAGT. The CDR3 bases are TGTGCCAGCAGTGAGCGAGGAGAAAGCACAGATACGCAGTATTTT. It specifies CASSERGESTDTQYF.